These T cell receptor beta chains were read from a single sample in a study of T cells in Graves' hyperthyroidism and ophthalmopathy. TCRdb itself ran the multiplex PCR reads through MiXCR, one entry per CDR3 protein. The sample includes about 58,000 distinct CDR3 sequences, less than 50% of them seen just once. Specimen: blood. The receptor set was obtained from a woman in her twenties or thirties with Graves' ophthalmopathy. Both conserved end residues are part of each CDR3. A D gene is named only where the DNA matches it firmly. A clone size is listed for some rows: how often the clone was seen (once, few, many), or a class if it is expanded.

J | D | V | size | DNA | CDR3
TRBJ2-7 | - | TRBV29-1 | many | TGCAGCGTTGACTCAGGGGGGGAAGAGCAGTACTTC | CSVDSGGEEQYF
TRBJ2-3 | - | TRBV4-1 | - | TGCGCCACCTCTTGGGGGCGACGAGATACGCAGTATTTT | CATSWGRRDTQYF
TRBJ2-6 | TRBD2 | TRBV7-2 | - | TGTGCCAGCAGCTTACGTCCGGGGTTGGGAGGGACCAACGCCCTGACTTTC | CASSLRPGLGGTNALTF
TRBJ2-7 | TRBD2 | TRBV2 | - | TGTGCCAGCAGACTACCTAGCGGGAGAGGCAACGAGCAGTACTTC | CASRLPSGRGNEQYF
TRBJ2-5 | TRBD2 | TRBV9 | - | TGTGCCAGCGCGTTGGGACTAGCGGGAGAGACCCAGTACTTC | CASALGLAGETQYF
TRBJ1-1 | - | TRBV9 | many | TGTGCCAGCAGCGTAATGGTGTTAGCTTTCTTT | CASSVMVLAFF
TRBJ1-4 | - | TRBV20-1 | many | TGCAGTGCGCCTCAGGGTTCTAATGAAAAACTGTTTTTT | CSAPQGSNEKLFF
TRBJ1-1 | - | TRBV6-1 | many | TGTGCCGGGAGGACGCCTGCGAACACTGAAGCTTTCTTT | CAGRTPANTEAFF
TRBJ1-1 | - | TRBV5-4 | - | TGTGCCAGCAGCTTGCCGCATCTACGGGGGGCCCCTGAAGCTTTCTTT | CASSLPHLRGAPEAFF
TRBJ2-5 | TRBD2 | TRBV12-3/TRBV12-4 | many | TGTGCCAGCAGTTTAATGAGCGGGGGACCTCAAGAGACCCAGTACTTC | CASSLMSGGPQETQYF
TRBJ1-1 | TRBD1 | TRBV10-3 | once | TGTGCCATCAGCCCTGACAGGGGGATGAACACTGAAGCTTTCTTT | CAISPDRGMNTEAFF
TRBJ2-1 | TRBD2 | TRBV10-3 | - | TGTGCCATCAGTGAGTCGAAGGGCGGGAGTGGCAATGAGCAGTTCTTC | CAISESKGGSGNEQFF
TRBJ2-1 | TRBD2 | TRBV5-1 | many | TGCGCCAGCAGCTTGGTAGCTAGCGGTCACAATGAGCAGTTCTTC | CASSLVASGHNEQFF
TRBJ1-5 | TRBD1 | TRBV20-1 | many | TGCAGTGCTAGTAAGGGGGCAAGCAATCAGCCCCAGCATTTT | CSASKGASNQPQHF
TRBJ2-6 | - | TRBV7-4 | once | TGTGCCAGCAGCTTTAAGGGGGGGGACAACGTCCTGACTTTC | CASSFKGGDNVLTF
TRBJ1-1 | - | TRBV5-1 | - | TGCACCAGCAGCTTCGACTCCATCGTTGGTGAAGCTTTCTTT | CTSSFDSIVGEAFF
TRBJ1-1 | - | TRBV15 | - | TGTGCCACCAGCAGAGAGGTAGGGAGAGAAGCTTTCTTT | CATSREVGREAFF
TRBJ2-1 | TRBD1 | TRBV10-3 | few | TGTGCCATCAGCGATTCCAGGACAGGAGCCTACAATGAGCAGTTCTTC | CAISDSRTGAYNEQFF
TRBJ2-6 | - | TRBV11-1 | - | TGTGCCAGCAGCGGCACTGAAGCTTTC | CASSGTEAF
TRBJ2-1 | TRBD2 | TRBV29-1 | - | TGCAGCGCTCTGAGAGGTAGCGGGAGGTCCTACAATGAGCAGTTCTTC | CSALRGSGRSYNEQFF
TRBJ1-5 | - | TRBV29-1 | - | TGCAGCGTGATTCGTTCAGGGACCGGCAATCAGCCCCAGCATTTT | CSVIRSGTGNQPQHF
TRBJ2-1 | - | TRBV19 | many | TGTGCCAGTACCCGAATCTCAAGCTCCTACAATGAGCAGTTCTTC | CASTRISSSYNEQFF
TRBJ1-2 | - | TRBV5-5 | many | TGTGCCAGCAGCTCGACGACAGCTAACTATGGCTACACCTTC | CASSSTTANYGYTF
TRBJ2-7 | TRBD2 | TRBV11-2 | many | TGTGCCAGCAGCTTCAACAGACTAGCTGCCGAGCAGTACTTC | CASSFNRLAAEQYF
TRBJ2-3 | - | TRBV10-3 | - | TGTGCCATCAGGGGGAGCGGGAGCACAGATACGCAGTATTTT | CAIRGSGSTDTQYF
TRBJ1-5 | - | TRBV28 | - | TGTGCCAGCGTTCGACAGGTCAATCAGCCCCAGCATTTT | CASVRQVNQPQHF
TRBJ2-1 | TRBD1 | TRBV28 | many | TGTGCCATCAACCCCAGGGGGAACTCCTACAATGAGCAGTTCTTC | CAINPRGNSYNEQFF
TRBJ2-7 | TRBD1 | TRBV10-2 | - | TGCGCCAGCAGTGAAGGTTCGGGACAGGCCTACGAGCAGTACTTC | CASSEGSGQAYEQYF
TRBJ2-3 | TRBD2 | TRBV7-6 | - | TGTGCTAGCAGCTTAACGAGCGGGAGGGCCGGAGATACGCAGTATTTT | CASSLTSGRAGDTQYF
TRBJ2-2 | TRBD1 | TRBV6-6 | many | TGTGCCAGCAGTACCGGGACAGGGGTAGGGGAGCTGTTTTTT | CASSTGTGVGELFF
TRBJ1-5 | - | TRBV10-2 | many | TGCGCCAGCAGTGATCCGGGTCCCGATCAGCCCCAGCATTTT | CASSDPGPDQPQHF
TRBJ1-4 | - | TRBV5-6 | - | TGTGCCAGCAGCTCCGGTGAGAATGAAAAGCTGTTTTTT | CASSSGENEKLFF
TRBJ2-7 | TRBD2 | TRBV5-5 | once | TGTGCCAACAGGCAGACTAGCGGGAGCGCCTACGAGCAGTACTTC | CANRQTSGSAYEQYF
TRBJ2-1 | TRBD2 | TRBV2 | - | TGTGCCAGCAGTGAAGTGCCTAGCGGGAGGGCTTACAATGAGCAGTTCTTC | CASSEVPSGRAYNEQFF
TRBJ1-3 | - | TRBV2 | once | TGTGCCAGCGGGGGCGGTGGAAACGCCATATATTTT | CASGGGGNAIYF
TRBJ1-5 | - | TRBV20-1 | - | TGCAGTGCTAGAGGGCCGCTCCAAGAGACCCAGCATTTT | CSARGPLQETQHF
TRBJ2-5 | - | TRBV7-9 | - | TGTGCCATCAAGGGGGGGACTAACTACTTC | CAIKGGTNYF